This passage covers 29 T cell receptor beta chains from one sample sequenced in a study of shared clonotypes between healthy human individuals. Profiling relied on immunoSEQ multiplex PCR, and the TCRdb table lists in-frame clones only, not all of them. Counted here are some 700,000 clones, 90% occurring once; the ten biggest clones make up less than 40%. Material for sequencing was memory CD8+ T cells from PBMCs. The subset denotes: CD45RO+ cells pooled with CCR7-negative TemRA cells. The receptors here all came from a man aged 18 to 29 in good health. Some clones in this sample may be carry-over from other donors' samples.

CDR3 nucleotide sequence: TGTGCCAGCAGCTCCCGGGACAGCTATGTCGATGGCTACACCTTC. Encoded protein: CASSSRDSYVDGYTF. The chain joins TRBV9 to TRBJ1-2, with 7 positions matching TRBD1. The V gene's germline CDR1 is SGDLS and CDR2 YYNGEE. The CDR3 is made up of 15 amino acids. J lost 6 bases, V lost 4 bases, and 12 bases had no gene match.

V usage is TRBV6-1 and J usage is TRBJ2-7, with 8 bases aligning to TRBD1. The V gene end was trimmed by 4 bases and the J gene end by 2 bases; junction bases not matched to a gene: 7. The CDR3 is made up of 15 amino acids. Germline CDR1 MNHNS, CDR2 SASEGT. This CDR3 reads CASSGGRDRTYEQYF. The CDR3 DNA sequence: TGTGCCAGCAGTGGGGGCCGGGACAGGACCTACGAGCAGTACTTC.

The chain combines TRBV7-3 with TRBJ2-3, with 9 bases that match TRBD2. The CDR3 spans 20 residues. CDR1 and CDR2 (germline): SGHTA, FQGTGA. J lost 7 bases, V lost 1 base, and 21 bases had no gene match. CDR3 bases: TGTGCCAGCAGCTTAAGCGGGCTAGCGGGGTTCGGCACATCTCTGAATACGCAGTATTTT. This codes for CASSLSGLAGFGTSLNTQYF.

This clone appeared a single time. The chain is built from TRBV19 and TRBJ2-7; D gene unclear. The V gene's germline CDR1 is LNHDA and CDR2 SQIVND (reference sequence). The V gene lost 2 bases and the J gene lost 1 base, with 12 bases spanning the gap. The CDR3 is made up of 15 amino acids. The CDR3, as DNA: TGTGCCAGTAGTATAACCTCCAGGAGTTCCTACGAGCAGTACTTC. Amino acids: CASSITSRSSYEQYF.

The rearrangement uses TRBV28 and TRBJ1-4; D unclear. This CDR3 comprises 15 residues. V was cut by 5 bases and J by 2 bases, with 12 bases left in between. Germline CDR1 is MDHEN and CDR2 is SYDVKM. CDR3 DNA: TGTGCCAGCAGTCTGCTCATGGGGACTAATGAAAAACTGTTTTTT. This encodes CASSLLMGTNEKLFF.

This chain connects TRBV7-8 to TRBJ2-5; 8 bases fit TRBD2. CDR1 and CDR2 (germline): SGHVS, FQNEAQ. V shed 0 bases and J 5 bases; nucleotides not matched to a gene: 5. This CDR3 is built from 15 residues. CDR3 nucleotides: TGTGCCAGCAGCTTAGCCCCGGGAGGGCCTGAGACCCAGTACTTC. Translation: CASSLAPGGPETQYF.

The chain employs TRBV5-1 and TRBJ1-3; no clear D. This CDR3 has 15 amino acids. Germline loops: CDR1 SGHRS, CDR2 YFSETQ. V was trimmed by 0 bases and J by 3 bases, leaving 10 bases between them. CDR3 coding DNA: TGCGCCAGCAGCTTGGGCCGTACACTTGGAAACACCATATATTTT. It yields the protein CASSLGRTLGNTIYF.

The genes are TRBV5-4 and TRBJ2-1, with D uncertain. This CDR3 region has 12 residues. Trimming shortened V by 4 bases and J by 10 bases, and 12 bases separated the two germline ends. Germline V gene lookup returns CDR1 SGHNT and CDR2 YYREEE (reference sequence). The DNA of the CDR3 is TGTGCCAGCAGCATCACCCCGATGGAGCAGTTCTTC. Translating it yields CASSITPMEQFF.

The genes are TRBV7-9 and TRBJ2-7, with TRBD2 as a possible D gene (5 bases). Germline V gene sequence: CDR1 SEHNR, CDR2 FQNEAQ (reference sequence). The CDR3 contains 14 residues. Trimming left V 4 bases short and J 4 bases short, with 14 bases between. This CDR3 is CASSSTEAGYEQYF. CDR3 DNA: TGTGCCAGCAGCTCAACGGAGGCAGGATACGAGCAGTACTTC. Combining the CDR3 with reference TRBV7-9 and TRBJ2-7 gives the whole variable domain DTGVSQNPRHKITKRGQNVTFRCDPISEHNRLYWYRQTLGQGPEFLTYFQNEAQLEKSRLLSDRFSAERPKGSFSTLEIQRTEQGDSAMYLCASSSTEAGYEQYFGPGTRLTVT.

The DNA for the CDR3 is TGTGCCAGCAGCCACGCTTGGGGACCTGGGGCCAACGTCCTGACTTTC. It encodes CASSHAWGPGANVLTF. The chain couples TRBV7-9 to TRBJ2-6; TRBD1 or TRBD2 may be the D gene (5 bases each). Germline loops: CDR1 SEHNR, CDR2 FQNEAQ (reference sequence). The CDR3 has 16 amino acids. V lost 5 bases to trimming and J lost 2 bases, with 13 bases between them.

The chain couples TRBV27 to TRBJ2-1; 8 positions agree with TRBD1. CDR1 is MNHEY and CDR2 is SMNVEV in the germline V gene (reference sequence). Unmatched junction bases numbered 7, after V lost 5 bases and J lost 4 bases. The CDR3 is 15 amino acids. CDR3: CASSMTDREYNEQFF. The CDR3 region has the DNA TGTGCCAGCAGTATGACGGACAGGGAATACAATGAGCAGTTCTTC.

The J gene is TRBJ1-5, the V gene TRBV27, with D unclear. Trimming took 4 bases from V and 0 from J, leaving 4 bases between them. The length of the CDR3 is 13 residues. Germline CDR1 reads MNHEY; CDR2 reads SMNVEV (reference sequence). CDR3 DNA sequence: TGTGCCAGCAGTTACGGTAGCAATCAGCCCCAGCATTTT. Protein sequence: CASSYGSNQPQHF.

The chain carries TRBV27 and TRBJ1-2; no clear D. V lost 4 bases and J lost 1, with 13 bases in between. The CDR3 totals 15 residues. Germline-derived CDR1 and CDR2 are MNHEY and SMNVEV (reference sequence). The CDR3 bases are TGTGCCAGCAGTTGGGCCTCCGGGATTAACTATGGCTACACCTTC. This sequence encodes CASSWASGINYGYTF.

The chain couples TRBV19 to TRBJ1-4; a weak D match, TRBD1 (6 bases). Per germline, CDR1 LNHDA and CDR2 SQIVND (reference sequence). V was trimmed by 7 bases and J by 4 bases, leaving 13 bases between them. The CDR3 spans 14 residues. The chain's CDR3 is CASKGGGVNEKLFF. The CDR3 DNA is TGTGCCAGTAAGGGAGGGGGTGTTAATGAAAAACTGTTTTTT.

There are many counts of this clone. V is TRBV9 and J is TRBJ1-2; 10 bases agree with TRBD1. V trimming: 0 bases; J trimming: 2 bases; junction bases outside the gene matches: 4. The CDR3 contains 16 residues. The V gene's germline CDR1 is SGDLS and CDR2 YYNGEE. The CDR3 DNA follows: TGTGCCAGCAGCGTAGTCCCGGGACAGGGGAACTATGGCTACACCTTC. Protein: CASSVVPGQGNYGYTF.

This rearrangement joins TRBV7-9 to TRBJ1-2; D unclear. Germline assignment: CDR1 SEHNR and CDR2 FQNEAQ (reference sequence). There are 15 residues in the CDR3. V lost 5 bases, J lost 4 bases, and 17 bases lay in between. DNA of the CDR3: TGTGCCAGCAGCGGTGCGGCAGAGGTTGTCTATGGCTACACCTTC. Translated, it gives CASSGAAEVVYGYTF.

This rearrangement joins TRBV15 to TRBJ2-3; 9 bases match TRBD2. Losses at the gene ends were 5 bases for V and 7 bases for J; bases not matched to a gene: 19. CDR3 length: 18 residues. CDR1 and CDR2 from the germline V gene are LNHNV and YYDKDF (reference sequence). The CDR3 protein is CATSEASGILPLSYTQYF. CDR3 nucleotides: TGTGCCACCAGCGAGGCTAGCGGGATCCTGCCGTTATCCTATACGCAGTATTTT.

J is TRBJ1-1 and V is TRBV6-5; D gene uncertain. This CDR3 has 12 residues. The germline CDR1 and CDR2 sequences are MNHEY and SVGAGI. Deletions cut 1 base from V and 5 bases from J, with 5 bases between. Written as DNA, the CDR3 is TGTGCCAGCAGTTACTGGAGTACTGAAGCTTTCTTT. Protein: CASSYWSTEAFF.

The chain carries TRBV4-1 and TRBJ1-4; 7 nucleotides align to TRBD1. Looked up from germline, CDR1 is MGHRA and CDR2 is YSYEKL. J was trimmed by 5 bases and V by 4 bases; bases with no gene match: 7. There are 15 residues in the CDR3. The CDR3 bases are TGCGCCAGCAGCCTGATCTGGGACAGCAATGAAAAACTGTTTTTT. Encoded protein: CASSLIWDSNEKLFF.

This clone was counted only a few times. The CDR3 DNA follows: TGTGCCAGCAGTTTAACCATATCAATGAACACTGAAGCTTTCTTT. As protein: CASSLTISMNTEAFF. The genes are TRBV27 and TRBJ1-1; no clear D gene. CDR1 is MNHEY, CDR2 SMNVEV, per germline (reference sequence). V lost 2 bases, J lost 0 bases, and 10 bases lay in between. The CDR3 extends over 15 amino acids.

The J gene is TRBJ2-3, the V gene TRBV5-4, with D possibly matching TRBD1 (6 bases). Trimming removed 4 bases from V and 6 bases from J, with 24 bases in between. The CDR3 loop spans 17 amino acids. The germline gives CDR1 SGHNT, CDR2 YYREEE (reference sequence). The CDR3 bases are TGTGCCAGCAGCCGCATGACAGGTCCACCCGTCGTGGATACGCAGTATTTT. This translates into CASSRMTGPPVVDTQYF. Looking up the rest from reference TRBV5-4 and TRBJ2-3 gives the full variable domain: ETGVTQSPTHLIKTRGQQVTLRCSSQSGHNTVSWYQQALGQGPQFIFQYYREEENGRGNFPPRFSGLQFPNYSSELNVNALELDDSALYLCASSRMTGPPVVDTQYFGPGTRLTVL.

The rearrangement joins TRBV2 to TRBJ1-5; the D is unclear. The germline V and J ends were trimmed by 6 bases and 4 bases, with 16 bases remaining between them. Germline-derived CDR1 and CDR2 are SNHLY and FYNNEI. This CDR3 spans 15 amino acids. The CDR3 spells CASRPGQQRNQPQHF. The CDR3 nucleotides are TGTGCCAGCAGACCCGGCCAGCAAAGGAATCAGCCCCAGCATTTT.

CDR3 nucleotide sequence: TGTGCCAGCAGTTCCGGGGGGGGCGCCGGTGAAAAACTGTTTTTT. Protein product: CASSSGGGAGEKLFF. The chain uses TRBV6-5 and TRBJ1-4; a weak D match, TRBD1 (6 bases). The ends were cut back, 4 bases at V and 7 bases at J, with 16 bases in the middle. Germline V gene data show CDR1 as MNHEY and CDR2 as SVGAGI. CDR3 length: 15 amino acids.

The chain recombines TRBV18 with TRBJ2-7; TRBD1 aligns across 12 bases. Germline trimming cut 1 base from V and 5 bases from J; bases unmatched to any gene: 3. The CDR3 sequence is 15 residues long. CDR1 is KGHSH and CDR2 is LQKENI in the germline V gene. The CDR3 protein is CASSPQGTGGDEQYF. In DNA form, the CDR3 reads TGTGCCAGCTCACCACAAGGGACAGGGGGCGACGAGCAGTACTTC. The whole variable domain, remainder taken from reference TRBV18 and TRBJ2-7, is NAGVMQNPRHLVRRRGQEARLRCSPMKGHSHVYWYRQLPEEGLKFMVYLQKENIIDESGMPKERFSAEFPKEGPSILRIQQVVRGDSAAYFCASSPQGTGGDEQYFGPGTRLTVT.

The chain combines TRBV2 with TRBJ2-7; TRBD2 agrees at 12 bases. V dropped 4 bases and J dropped 3; count of bases not matched to a gene: 4. The CDR3 is 15 amino acids. Germline assignment: CDR1 SNHLY and CDR2 FYNNEI. CDR3 residues: CASSGLAGEIYEQYF. Written as DNA, the CDR3 is TGTGCCAGCAGTGGACTAGCGGGAGAAATCTACGAGCAGTACTTC. Full variable domain (remainder filled in from reference TRBV2 and TRBJ2-7): EPEVTQTPSHQVTQMGQEVILRCVPISNHLYFYWYRQILGQKVEFLVSFYNNEISEKSEIFDDQFSVERPDGSNFTLKIRSTKLEDSAMYFCASSGLAGEIYEQYFGPGTRLTVT.

The CDR3 coding sequence is TGTGCCAGCAGTCTCGACTTAGCGGGAAGTCGGAATGAGCAGTTCTTC. It specifies CASSLDLAGSRNEQFF. This chain uses TRBV27 with TRBJ2-1; 8 positions agree with TRBD2. The CDR3 runs 16 residues. The ends lost 5 bases at V and 7 bases at J; junction bases unmatched: 13. Germline V gene lookup returns CDR1 MNHEY and CDR2 SMNVEV (reference sequence).

There are many counts of this clone. The chain links TRBV4-3 to TRBJ1-5; D is unresolved. Looked up from germline, CDR1 is LGHNA and CDR2 is YSLEER. V lost 0 bases and J lost 6, with 12 bases in between. The CDR3 is 15 residues long. The DNA for the CDR3 is TGCGCCAGCAGCCAAGATCGCAGCGGCCGTCAGCCCCAGCATTTT. Encoded protein: CASSQDRSGRQPQHF.

J is TRBJ2-5 and V is TRBV6-6; perhaps TRBD1 as D (6 bases). The J call may not be correct, given that the DNA end is closer to TRBJ2-7. The CDR3 contains 14 residues. Germline V gene data show CDR1 as MNHNY and CDR2 as SVGAGI (reference sequence). The CDR3: CASSATGRAYEQYF. CDR3 bases: TGTGCCAGCAGCGCGACAGGCCGGGCCTACGAGCAGTACTTC.

This clone was found once. The chain uses TRBV28 and TRBJ1-2; TRBD1 aligns across 7 bases. The CDR3 consists of 15 residues. V shed 4 bases, J shed 2 bases, and the junction held 7 bases outside the gene matches. Germline CDR1 MDHEN, CDR2 SYDVKM. The CDR3 sequence: CASSSLPTGNYGYTF. DNA for the CDR3: TGTGCCAGCAGTTCCCTACCGACAGGGAACTATGGCTACACCTTC.